A single sample is the source of the 32 T cell receptor beta chains below, sequenced in a study of T cell responses to AZD1222 COVID-19 vaccine. Repertoires were generated with immunoSEQ multiplex PCR, while TCRdb's copy carries only in-frame clones and drops some. The sample lists about 75,000 clones, roughly 88% occurring once. The specimen comprised peripheral blood, sampled 28 days after the second dose of the MenACWY control vaccine. All receptors derive from an adult who received the MenACWY meningococcal vaccine as a control.

V and J are TRBV18 and TRBJ2-3; 9 positions match TRBD2. V trimming: 5 bases; J trimming: 4 bases; junction bases outside the gene matches: 7. The CDR3 has 15 amino acids. CDR1 is KGHSH, CDR2 LQKENI, per germline. This CDR3 reads CASSFGSGGADTQYF. As DNA, the CDR3 is TGTGCCAGCTCATTCGGTAGCGGGGGCGCAGATACGCAGTATTTT.

The chain uses TRBV7-2 and TRBJ1-1; TRBD1 matches at 10 bases. This CDR3 comprises 14 residues. Unmatched junction bases numbered 9, after V lost 8 bases and J lost 6 bases. Germline CDR1 is SGHTA and CDR2 is FQGNSA. The CDR3 DNA reads as TGTGCCAGCGTACCGGGACAGGGGTATGCTGAAGCTTTCTTT. This gives the protein CASVPGQGYAEAFF.

DNA of the CDR3: TGTGCCAGCAGCTCACGGAGCCCCGGAGATACGCAGTATTTT. It translates to CASSSRSPGDTQYF. The chain combines TRBV27 with TRBJ2-3; D is unclear. The germline V gene encodes CDR1 MNHEY and CDR2 SMNVEV (reference sequence). Deletions cut 6 bases from V and 5 bases from J, with 15 bases between. The length of the CDR3 is 14 residues.

V gene TRBV6-2 or TRBV6-3 combines with J gene TRBJ1-5; D is unclear. V dropped 6 bases and J dropped 7 bases, with 13 bases sitting between them. Germline lookup yields CDR1 MNHEY and CDR2 SVGEGT. The CDR3 totals 13 residues. The DNA of the CDR3 is TGTGCCAGCAGCTCTAGACTGGGACAGCCCCAGCATTTT. Its translation: CASSSRLGQPQHF.

The V and J genes are TRBV28 and TRBJ1-5; D perhaps matches TRBD1 (6 bases). V was trimmed by 5 bases and J by 1 base, leaving 15 bases between them. The germline CDR1 and CDR2 sequences are MDHEN and SYDVKM. The CDR3 spans 16 residues. Written as DNA, the CDR3 is TGTGCCAGCAGTACCGGCGGGGGCTGGAGCAATCAGCCCCAGCATTTT. This sequence encodes CASSTGGGWSNQPQHF.

In its sample, this clone was seen once. The chain carries TRBV30 and TRBJ1-2; TRBD1 might be the D (6 bases). V gave up 3 bases and J gave up 4 bases, with 12 bases separating them. Germline CDR1 is GTSNPN and CDR2 is SVGIG (reference sequence). The CDR3 sequence is 13 residues long. The DNA of the CDR3 is TGTGCCTGGAGATTGGACAGACCCTATGGCTACACCTTC. This sequence encodes CAWRLDRPYGYTF.

The chain carries TRBV20-1 and TRBJ2-3, with TRBD2 matching over 10 bases. The junction had 6 bases not matched to a gene; V was cut back by 3 bases and J by 6 bases. The germline V gene has CDR1 DFQATT and CDR2 SNEGSKA (reference sequence). This CDR3 spans 14 amino acids. The CDR3 coding sequence is TGCAGTGCTAGTGGGCTAGCGGGGGTCGATACGCAGTATTTT. Protein sequence: CSASGLAGVDTQYF.

This clone has only a few counts. The chain joins TRBV18 to TRBJ1-2; D perhaps matches TRBD1 (5 bases). CDR3 length: 14 amino acids. Germline V gene sequence: CDR1 KGHSH, CDR2 LQKENI. The V end lost 2 bases, the J end lost 6 bases, and 13 bases lay between the germline ends. This CDR3 reads CASSPNEGSNGYTF. CDR3 bases: TGTGCCAGCTCACCAAACGAGGGGTCTAATGGCTACACCTTC.

The chain carries TRBV5-1 and TRBJ2-5; 14 bases are a match to TRBD2. The germline V gene encodes CDR1 SGHRS and CDR2 YFSETQ. V was pared by 4 bases and J by 2 bases, with 10 bases of the junction left unmatched. This CDR3 comprises 18 residues. The CDR3 is CASSQFGLAGGHQETQYF. In nucleotides, the CDR3 is TGCGCCAGCAGCCAATTTGGACTAGCGGGGGGACATCAAGAGACCCAGTACTTC.

The rearrangement uses TRBV29-1 and TRBJ1-5; D gene ambiguous. The V end was cut by 6 bases, the J end by 0 bases, with 12 bases between. CDR3 size: 14 residues. From germline, CDR1 is SQVTM and CDR2 ANQGSEA. CDR3 DNA sequence: TGCAGCGTCGCTGACCAAAATAGCAATCAGCCCCAGCATTTT. Protein product: CSVADQNSNQPQHF.

The V and J genes are TRBV12-3 or TRBV12-4 and TRBJ1-1; D gene uncertain. The CDR3 spans 13 residues. Trimming took off 5 bases at V and 1 base at J, with 8 bases between the two ends. CDR3 coding DNA: TGTGCCAGCAGTCGCCGGGAGAACACTGAAGCTTTCTTT. It codes for CASSRRENTEAFF.

Here the CDR3 DNA reads TGCGCCAGCAGCCAATCCAGACAGGGGGTTGAGACCCAGTACTTC. Protein sequence: CASSQSRQGVETQYF. V gene TRBV4-3 combines with J gene TRBJ2-5, with 9 bases identical to TRBD1. The CDR3 is made up of 15 amino acids. Germline CDR1 reads LGHNA; CDR2 reads YSLEER. V lost 2 bases to trimming and J lost 5 bases; unmatched junction nucleotides: 6.

The chain employs TRBV6-2 or TRBV6-3 and TRBJ1-1, with D unresolved. Germline loops: CDR1 MNHEY, CDR2 SVGEGT. Trimming pared 5 bases from V and 8 bases from J, leaving 24 bases between. The CDR3 length is 16 residues. The CDR3 reads CASSPRQAARILEAFF. Here the CDR3 DNA reads TGTGCCAGCAGTCCCCGCCAGGCAGCTCGAATACTCGAAGCTTTCTTT.

The chain joins TRBV6-2 or TRBV6-3 to TRBJ1-1; D not certain. Germline V CDR1 and CDR2: MNHEY, SVGEGT. V was shortened by 0 bases and J by 4 bases, with 12 bases between the two germline ends. This CDR3 spans 15 amino acids. Here the CDR3 DNA reads TGTGCCAGCAGTTACTCGAGGATCCGCGGCACTGAAGCTTTCTTT. As protein: CASSYSRIRGTEAFF.

The chain employs TRBV7-2 and TRBJ2-2, with D uncertain. CDR3 length equals 15 residues. V was trimmed by 1 base and J by 4 bases, leaving 10 bases between them. In germline, CDR1 is SGHTA, CDR2 FQGNSA. The CDR3 protein is CASSLVDASTGELFF. CDR3 sequence (DNA): TGTGCCAGCAGCTTAGTCGATGCGTCCACCGGGGAGCTGTTTTTT.

As for this clone: The junction does not match germline at one end; this may be a read error. The chain links TRBV28 to TRBJ1-4; a possible D gene is TRBD1 (5 bases). There are 14 residues in the CDR3. CDR1 is MDHEN and CDR2 is SYDVKM in the germline V gene. DNA for the CDR3: TGTGCCAGCAGTTTAGGGGCGGCTAATGGAAAACTGTTTTTT. It translates to CASSLGAANGKLFF.

V and J are TRBV3-1 (or the pseudogene TRBV3-2) and TRBJ1-1; 8 bases fit TRBD1. Germline CDR1 is LGHDT and CDR2 is YNNKEL (reference sequence). There are 14 residues in the CDR3. J was trimmed by 4 bases and V by 4 bases; bases with no gene match: 5. The CDR3 loop reads CASSPRGPGTEAFF. The CDR3 DNA follows: TGTGCCAGCAGCCCCAGGGGGCCGGGCACTGAAGCTTTCTTT.

This clone was seen more than once but under ten times. The chain is built from TRBV7-9 and TRBJ1-6; no clear D gene. CDR1 and CDR2 (germline): SEHNR, FQNEAQ (reference sequence). The CDR3 consists of 13 residues. V dropped 1 base and J dropped 10 bases, with 8 bases sitting between them. CDR3 bases: TGTGCCAGCAGCTTAGTCCAGCCGTCACCCCTCCACTTT. Its protein is CASSLVQPSPLHF.

The chain employs TRBV6-4 and TRBJ1-1; D perhaps matches TRBD1 (6 bases). This CDR3 region has 15 residues. Germline V gives CDR1 MRHNA, CDR2 SNTAGT. Trimming pared 3 bases from V and 0 bases from J, leaving 11 bases between. CDR3 sequence (DNA): TGTGCCAGCAGTGAAACAGGGCTCTTGAACACTGAAGCTTTCTTT. Its translation: CASSETGLLNTEAFF.

This clone was seen more than once but under ten times. The rearrangement uses TRBV9 and TRBJ2-2; D is undetermined. Trimming removed 0 bases at V and 0 bases at J, with 12 bases between. Germline CDR1 reads SGDLS; CDR2 reads YYNGEE. The CDR3 is 17 residues long. In nucleotides, the CDR3 is TGTGCCAGCAGCGTAGCTATGGCAGGACCGAACACCGGGGAGCTGTTTTTT. Translation gives CASSVAMAGPNTGELFF.

This clone was found once. V gene TRBV30 combines with J gene TRBJ2-5, with 7 nucleotides matching TRBD2. The germline V gene has CDR1 GTSNPN and CDR2 SVGIG (reference sequence). Germline trimming cut 0 bases from V and 3 bases from J; bases unmatched to any gene: 4. The CDR3 is 14 residues long. The CDR3 DNA is TGTGCCTGGAGTGTATCGGGACTAAAAGAGACCCAGTACTTC. Protein sequence: CAWSVSGLKETQYF.

V is TRBV4-2 and J is TRBJ1-5; no clear D gene. The CDR3 has 13 residues. V gave up 4 bases and J gave up 6 bases, with 10 bases separating them. Germline CDR1 is LGHNA and CDR2 is YNFKEQ. The CDR3, as DNA: TGTGCCAGCAGCCGTCAGCAAGGTCAGCCCCAGCATTTT. Protein sequence: CASSRQQGQPQHF.

The V call is TRBV18, the J call TRBJ1-4; no firm D call. The CDR3 covers 16 residues. The V and J ends lost 3 bases and 5 bases respectively, with 16 bases between them. Per the germline V gene, CDR1 is KGHSH and CDR2 is LQKENI. The CDR3 DNA follows: TGTGCCAGCTCACCGCCCGGACCGAGCCAAAATGAAAAACTGTTTTTT. The encoded protein is CASSPPGPSQNEKLFF.

The rearrangement uses TRBV7-8 and TRBJ1-5, with a tentative D call TRBD1 (5 bases). The V gene lost 2 bases and the J gene lost 7 bases, with 15 bases spanning the gap. This CDR3 has 15 residues. The germline CDR1 and CDR2 sequences are SGHVS and FQNEAQ. CDR3 sequence reads: CASSLMVGVHQPQHF. The CDR3 DNA reads as TGTGCCAGCAGCTTAATGGTGGGGGTTCACCAGCCCCAGCATTTT.

The chain has TRBV30 and TRBJ2-7, with D tentatively TRBD1 (5 bases). Looked up from germline, CDR1 is GTSNPN and CDR2 is SVGIG (reference sequence). The V end was cut by 3 bases, the J end by 1 base, with 13 bases between. The CDR3 contains 14 residues. The CDR3 coding sequence is TGTGCCTGGAGCCCAGGGTATGGATCCTACGAGCAGTACTTC. This codes for CAWSPGYGSYEQYF.

This chain uses TRBV7-5 with TRBJ2-5; the D call of TRBD1 is as the table states it, not checked on the DNA. TRBV7-5 has pseudogene status. CDR3 size: 13 residues. CDR3 in DNA: TGTGTCAGAAGCTTAGCGGCAGAAGAGACCCAGTACTTC. This encodes CVRSLAAEETQYF.

The gene calls are TRBV28 and TRBJ1-1; tentative D call: TRBD1 (6 bases). This CDR3 comprises 14 residues. Germline-derived CDR1 and CDR2 are MDHEN and SYDVKM. V lost 5 bases to trimming and J lost 1 base, with 11 bases between them. CDR3 DNA sequence: TGTGCCAGCAGTCCCCAGACAGGGAACACTGAAGCTTTCTTT. It translates to CASSPQTGNTEAFF.

The chain uses TRBV6-5 and TRBJ2-7; a weak D match, TRBD1 (6 bases). The CDR3 is 14 amino acids. Deletions cut 6 bases from V and 0 bases from J, with 12 bases between. Looked up from germline, CDR1 is MNHEY and CDR2 is SVGAGI. The CDR3 loop reads CASSLGGNSYEQYF. In DNA, the CDR3 is TGTGCCAGCAGCCTAGGGGGAAACTCCTACGAGCAGTACTTC.

By share, this clone ranks as medium-sized (0.01 to 0.1%). The chain links TRBV5-5 to TRBJ1-1; D is unresolved. Trimming took off 5 bases at V and 7 bases at J, with 12 bases between the two ends. This CDR3 contains 12 residues. The germline V gene has CDR1 SGHKS and CDR2 YYEKEE (reference sequence). CDR3 residues: CASRMESSEAFF. The CDR3 coding sequence is TGTGCCAGCAGAATGGAATCCAGTGAAGCTTTCTTT.

The rearrangement uses TRBV19 and TRBJ1-5, with D perhaps TRBD1 (5 bases). Deletions cut 4 bases from V and 1 base from J, with 11 bases between. Per the germline V gene, CDR1 is LNHDA and CDR2 is SQIVND (reference sequence). CDR3 length equals 15 residues. This chain's CDR3 is CASSTDTASNQPQHF. The CDR3 region has the DNA TGTGCCAGTAGTACGGACACAGCAAGCAATCAGCCCCAGCATTTT.

The V call is TRBV28, the J call TRBJ1-5; D is unresolved. Germline CDR1 is MDHEN and CDR2 is SYDVKM. Between the trimmed V and J ends, which lost 2 bases and 3 bases, there was a span of 2 bases. CDR3 length: 12 amino acids. The CDR3 sequence is CASSLDNQPQHF. In nucleotides, the CDR3 is TGTGCCAGCAGTTTAGACAATCAGCCCCAGCATTTT.

V usage is TRBV19 and J usage is TRBJ1-2, with D unclear. The V end lost 5 bases, the J end lost 0 bases, and 4 bases lay between the germline ends. The CDR3 loop spans 12 amino acids. The V gene's germline CDR1 is LNHDA and CDR2 SQIVND (reference sequence). The CDR3 DNA is TGTGCCAGTAGTCTCCCTAACTATGGCTACACCTTC. It codes for CASSLPNYGYTF.